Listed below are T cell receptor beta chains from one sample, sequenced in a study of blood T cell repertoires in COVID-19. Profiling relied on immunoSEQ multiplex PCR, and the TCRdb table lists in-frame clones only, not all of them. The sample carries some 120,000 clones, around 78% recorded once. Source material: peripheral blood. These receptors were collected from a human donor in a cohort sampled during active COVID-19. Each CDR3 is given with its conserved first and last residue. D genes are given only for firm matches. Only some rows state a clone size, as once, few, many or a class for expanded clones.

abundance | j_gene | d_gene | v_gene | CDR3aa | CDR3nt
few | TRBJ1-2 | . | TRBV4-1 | CASSQQAELSYGYTF | TGCGCCAGCAGCCAACAGGCAGAGCTAAGCTATGGCTACACCTTC
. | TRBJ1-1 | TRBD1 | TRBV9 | CASSVGQGHLEAFF | TGTGCCAGCAGCGTAGGACAGGGGCACCTTGAAGCTTTCTTT
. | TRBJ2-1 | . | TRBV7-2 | CASSLREREQFF | TGTGCCAGCAGCTTACGGGAGAGGGAGCAGTTCTTC
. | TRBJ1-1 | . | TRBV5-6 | CASSLSRYPDTEAFF | TGTGCCAGCAGCTTGTCCAGGTACCCGGACACTGAAGCTTTCTTT
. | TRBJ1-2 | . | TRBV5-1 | CASSLAIGQGRNYGYTF | TGCGCCAGCAGCTTGGCCATAGGGCAGGGAAGAAACTATGGCTACACCTTC
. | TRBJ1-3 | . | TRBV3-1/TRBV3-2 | CASQPLSSGNTIYF | TGTGCCAGCCAACCGTTGAGCTCTGGAAACACCATATATTTT
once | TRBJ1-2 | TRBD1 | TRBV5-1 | CASSLAGQGDGGYTF | TGCGCCAGCAGCTTGGCAGGACAGGGCGATGGTGGCTACACCTTC
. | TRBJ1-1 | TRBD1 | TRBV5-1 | CASSPTQGARTEAFF | TGCGCCAGCAGCCCTACACAGGGGGCGAGGACTGAAGCTTTCTTT
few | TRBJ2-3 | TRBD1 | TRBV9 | CASSVDRGESTDTQYF | TGTGCCAGCAGCGTTGACAGGGGGGAGAGCACAGATACGCAGTATTTT
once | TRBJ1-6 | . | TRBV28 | CATSSATYNSPLHF | TGTGCCACCAGTAGCGCAACTTATAATTCACCCCTCCACTTT
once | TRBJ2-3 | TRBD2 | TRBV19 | CASSIRSRSGGLIGTDTQYF | TGTGCCAGTAGTATTCGATCACGGAGCGGGGGGCTTATCGGCACAGATACGCAGTATTTT
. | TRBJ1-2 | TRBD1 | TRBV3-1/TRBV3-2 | CASSSWRTGALTYGYTF | TGTGCCAGCAGCTCCTGGCGGACAGGGGCACTTACCTATGGCTACACCTTC
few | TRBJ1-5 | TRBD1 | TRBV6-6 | CATSQGGGQPQHF | TGTGCCACTTCCCAGGGGGGTGGGCAGCCCCAGCATTTT
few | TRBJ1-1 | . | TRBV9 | CASSTHRDTEAFF | TGTGCCAGCAGCACCCACAGGGACACTGAAGCTTTCTTT
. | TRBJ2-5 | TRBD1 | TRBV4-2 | CASSRSDRGEETQYF | TGTGCCAGCAGCCGGTCGGACAGGGGGGAAGAGACCCAGTACTTC
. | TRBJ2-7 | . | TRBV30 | CAWSHVDRQYF | TGTGCCTGGAGTCATGTGGACAGGCAGTACTTC
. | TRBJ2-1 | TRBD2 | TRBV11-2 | CASSSPGGYNEQFF | TGTGCCAGCAGCTCCCCCGGGGGGTACAATGAGCAGTTCTTC
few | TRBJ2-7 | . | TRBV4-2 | CASSQPGGPSYEQYF | TGTGCCAGCAGCCAACCAGGCGGGCCCTCCTACGAGCAGTACTTC
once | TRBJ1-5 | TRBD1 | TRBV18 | CASSGTDQPQHF | TGTGCCAGCTCAGGGACAGATCAGCCCCAGCATTTT
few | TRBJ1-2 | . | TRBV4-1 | CASSQGFGYGYTF | TGCGCCAGCAGCCAGGGCTTCGGCTATGGCTACACCTTC
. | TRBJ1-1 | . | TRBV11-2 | CASSSRGFEAFF | TGTGCCAGCAGCTCCAGGGGATTTGAAGCTTTCTTT
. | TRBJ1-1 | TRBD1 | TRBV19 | CASSKWGVGTGDTEAFF | TGTGCCAGTAGTAAATGGGGAGTCGGGACAGGGGACACTGAAGCTTTCTTT
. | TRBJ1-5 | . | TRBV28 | CASSFGRGNQPQHF | TGTGCCAGCAGTTTTGGGAGGGGAAATCAGCCCCAGCATTTT
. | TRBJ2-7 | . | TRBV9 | CASSVEGSGAYEQYF | TGTGCCAGCAGCGTAGAAGGTTCCGGGGCCTACGAGCAGTACTTC
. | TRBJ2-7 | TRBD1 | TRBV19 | CASSPGTGGYEQYF | TGTGCCAGTAGTCCCGGGACAGGGGGCTACGAGCAGTACTTC
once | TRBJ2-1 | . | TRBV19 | CASSGQRYNEQFF | TGTGCCAGTAGTGGACAGAGGTACAATGAGCAGTTCTTC
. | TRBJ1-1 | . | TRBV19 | CASSMETSGGLYKAFF | TGTGCCAGTAGTATGGAGACATCGGGGGGTCTTTATAAAGCTTTCTTT
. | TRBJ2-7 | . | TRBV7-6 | CASSSTGQDWRGGEQYF | TGTGCCAGCAGCTCCACCGGTCAGGACTGGCGGGGTGGGGAGCAGTACTTC
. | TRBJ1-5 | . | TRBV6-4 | CASSEVHGSHQPQHF | TGTGCCAGCAGTGAGGTACACGGGAGTCACCAGCCCCAGCATTTT
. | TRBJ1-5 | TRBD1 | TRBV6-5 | CASSADRARPQHF | TGTGCCAGCAGCGCCGACAGGGCCCGGCCCCAGCATTTT
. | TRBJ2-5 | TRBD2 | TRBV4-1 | CASSQGLAGPETQYF | TGCGCCAGCAGCCAAGGACTAGCGGGGCCGGAGACCCAGTACTTC
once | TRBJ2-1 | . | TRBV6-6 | CASTSGAGGIF | TGTGCCAGCACTTCGGGGGCAGGGGGGATCTTC
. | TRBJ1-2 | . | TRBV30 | CAWSGGVGAHTF | TGTGCCTGGAGCGGCGGAGTGGGGGCTCACACCTTC
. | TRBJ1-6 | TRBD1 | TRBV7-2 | CASSLDRGLNSPLHF | TGTGCCAGCAGTCTCGACAGGGGGCTTAATTCACCCCTCCACTTT
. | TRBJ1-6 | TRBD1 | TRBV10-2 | CASSDGRQGDSPLHF | TGCGCCAGCAGTGATGGTAGACAGGGAGATTCACCCCTCCACTTT
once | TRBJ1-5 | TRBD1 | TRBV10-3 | CAITLPGTGFQPQHF | TGTGCCATCACCCTTCCCGGGACAGGGTTTCAGCCCCAGCATTTT
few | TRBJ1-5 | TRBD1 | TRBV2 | CASKGQVNSNQPQHF | TGTGCCAGCAAGGGACAGGTGAATAGCAATCAGCCCCAGCATTTT
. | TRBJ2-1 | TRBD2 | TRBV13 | CASSLLASGGNNEQFF | TGTGCCAGCAGCTTATTGGCTAGCGGGGGGAACAATGAGCAGTTCTTC
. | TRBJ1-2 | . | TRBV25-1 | CASSGPRGAGYGYTF | TGTGCCAGCAGTGGCCCCAGGGGAGCAGGCTATGGCTACACCTTC
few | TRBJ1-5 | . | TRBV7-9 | CASSSSYRIDNQPQHF | TGTGCCAGCAGCTCCTCGTACAGGATTGACAATCAGCCCCAGCATTTT
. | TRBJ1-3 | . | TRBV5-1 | CAQGGNTIYF | TGCGCCCAGGGGGGAAACACCATATATTTT
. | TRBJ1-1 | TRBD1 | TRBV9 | CASSVVGQGGTEAFF | TGTGCCAGCAGCGTAGTCGGACAGGGCGGCACTGAAGCTTTCTTT
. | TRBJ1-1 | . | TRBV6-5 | CASKRDTEAFF | TGTGCCAGCAAACGGGACACTGAAGCTTTCTTT
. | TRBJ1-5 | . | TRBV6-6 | CASSYSTNSNQPQHF | TGTGCCAGCAGTTACTCGACTAATAGCAATCAGCCCCAGCATTTT
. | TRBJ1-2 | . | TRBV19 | CASSIYDPGSYGYTF | TGTGCCAGTAGTATATATGATCCCGGGAGCTATGGCTACACCTTC
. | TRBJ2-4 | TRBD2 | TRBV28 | CASSLYRREGGKNIQYF | TGTGCCAGCAGTTTATATCGTAGGGAGGGCGGCAAAAACATTCAGTACTTC
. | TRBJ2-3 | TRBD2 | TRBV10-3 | CAISESTSGVTDTQYF | TGTGCCATCAGTGAGTCGACTAGCGGGGTCACAGATACGCAGTATTTT
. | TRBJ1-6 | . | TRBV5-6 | CASSLDSLALHF | TGTGCCAGCAGCCTGGACAGTCTGGCCCTCCACTTT
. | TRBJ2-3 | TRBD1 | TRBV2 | CASNPATIQGLNTDTQYF | TGTGCCAGCAATCCGGCAACTATACAGGGGTTAAACACAGATACGCAGTATTTT
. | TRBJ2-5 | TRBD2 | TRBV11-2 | CASSLASGGETQYF | TGTGCCAGCAGCTTAGCTAGCGGGGGGGAGACCCAGTACTTC
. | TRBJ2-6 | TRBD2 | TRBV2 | CASSGGGSLGANVLTF | TGTGCCAGCAGTGGGGGAGGGTCTCTTGGGGCCAACGTCCTGACTTTC